This T cell receptor beta chain was observed in a study of somatic mutations in cytotoxic T cells in rheumatoid arthritis. Notes on the study in general: CD8+ clonality increased with age in rheumatoid arthritis patients but not in healthy controls. Patients with rheumatoid arthritis showed a slight underrepresentation of TRBV07, a finding that was never subjected to any adjustment for multiple comparisons. Of the expanded CD8+ clones, the antigen targets were not known.

Some clones are missing from TCRdb's copy, which holds only in-frame ones; the method was immunoSEQ multiplex PCR. The sample includes about 5,000 clones, 70% to 85% seen only once; the top ten take more than 45%. This CDR3 has 14 amino acids. Germline V gene sequence: CDR1 LNHDA, CDR2 SQIVND (reference sequence). Trimming left V 4 bases short and J 0 bases short, with 9 bases between. Notes on this clone: Its antigen is currently unknown.

Isolating CD4+ and CD8+ cells involved positive magnetic bead selection on an AutoMACS. Their purity was then checked by flow cytometry. V usage is TRBV19 and J usage is TRBJ1-1; D gene ambiguous. The sequenced material came from CD8+ T cells sorted from blood. This TCR came from a woman aged 50 to 60 with rheumatoid arthritis. The CDR3 DNA reads TGTGCCAGTAGTAAGCGGTGGATGAACACTGAAGCTTTCTTT. This translates into CASSKRWMNTEAFF.